The 28 T cell receptor beta chains listed next were all sequenced from one sample in a study of blood T cell repertoires in COVID-19. TCRdb's table, derived via immunoSEQ multiplex PCR, lists solely in-frame clones and lacks some. The profile covers about 350,000 clones, with over 85% appearing a single time and roughly 4% taken by the ten largest. Sequences were obtained from peripheral blood. The receptors come from a woman in her sixties or seventies with COVID-19, enrolled during active disease.

V is TRBV7-2 and J is TRBJ2-5; possibly TRBD1 for D (6 bases). The CDR3 sequence is 17 residues long. Per germline, CDR1 SGHTA and CDR2 FQGNSA. Trimming left V 1 base short and J 3 bases short, with 18 bases between. In DNA, the CDR3 is TGTGCCAGCAGCTTAGGGTTTTGGGGACACAGAGAAGAGACCCAGTACTTC. Its translation is CASSLGFWGHREETQYF.

This chain connects TRBV24-1 to TRBJ1-1; 8 bases map to TRBD1. Germline V gene data show CDR1 as KGHDR and CDR2 as SFDVKD. This CDR3 comprises 14 residues. After removal of 5 bases from V and 2 bases from J, the junction contained 3 bases not matched to a gene. The CDR3 DNA sequence: TGTGCCACCAGTGCGGGACAGGCAAACACTGAAGCTTTCTTT. This sequence encodes CATSAGQANTEAFF.

The chain carries TRBV15 and TRBJ1-2; D not certain. This CDR3 comprises 13 residues. CDR1 and CDR2 from the germline V gene are LNHNV and YYDKDF (reference sequence). Trimming stripped 0 bases from V and 6 bases from J, with 8 bases between. This CDR3 is CATSRDRFDGYTF. The CDR3 DNA is TGTGCCACCAGCAGAGACAGGTTTGATGGCTACACCTTC.

V usage is TRBV4-2 and J usage is TRBJ2-1; 11 bases align to TRBD2. The V and J ends lost 6 bases and 7 bases, in that order; junction bases with no gene match: 8. Germline CDR1 and CDR2: LGHNA and YNFKEQ. The CDR3 contains 15 residues. The CDR3 region is CASRLSGGAGNEQFF. CDR3 DNA sequence: TGTGCCAGCAGACTTAGCGGGGGGGCCGGGAATGAGCAGTTCTTC.

This rearrangement joins TRBV6-5 to TRBJ2-3; 7 bases line up with TRBD1. The CDR3 sequence is 14 residues long. Looked up from germline, CDR1 is MNHEY and CDR2 is SVGAGI. The ends lost 6 bases at V and 4 bases at J; junction bases unmatched: 7. The CDR3 nucleotides are TGTGCCAGCAGGGACGACAGGGAAGCAGATACGCAGTATTTT. Encoded protein: CASRDDREADTQYF.

J is TRBJ1-3 and V is TRBV14, with 7 bases that match TRBD1. This CDR3 is built from 14 residues. Germline values: CDR1 SGHDN, CDR2 FVKESK. Unmatched junction bases numbered 8, after V lost 4 bases and J lost 8 bases. The CDR3 DNA follows: TGTGCCAGCAGCCGACAGGGCCGTGGGGACACCATATATTTT. This encodes CASSRQGRGDTIYF. Full variable domain (missing parts from reference TRBV14 and TRBJ1-3): EAGVTQFPSHSVIEKGQTVTLRCDPISGHDNLYWYRRVMGKEIKFLLHFVKESKQDESGMPNNRFLAERTGGTYSTLKVQPAELEDSGVYFCASSRQGRGDTIYFGEGSWLTVV.

The rearrangement uses TRBV6-5 and TRBJ1-5; D is possibly TRBD1 (5 bases). Germline V lookup: CDR1 MNHEY, CDR2 SVGAGI. Trimming left V 5 bases short and J 4 bases short, with 9 bases between. The CDR3 has 13 amino acids. The CDR3 is CASSLTANQPQHF. The CDR3 DNA sequence: TGTGCCAGCAGTCTGACAGCGAATCAGCCCCAGCATTTT.

The genes are TRBV2 and TRBJ1-5; 7 positions match TRBD1. Per germline, CDR1 SNHLY and CDR2 FYNNEI. This CDR3 contains 15 residues. V trimming: 6 bases; J trimming: 0 bases; junction bases outside the gene matches: 5. CDR3 sequence (DNA): TGTGCCAGCAGCGGGGACAGAGATAGCAATCAGCCCCAGCATTTT. Amino acids: CASSGDRDSNQPQHF.

The chain recombines TRBV10-3 with TRBJ1-5; D is uncertain. CDR3 length equals 14 residues. Germline lookup yields CDR1 ENHRY and CDR2 SYGVKD. The V and J ends lost 3 bases and 6 bases respectively, with 12 bases between them. CDR3 in amino acids: CAISDGGYSQPQHF. The CDR3 DNA follows: TGTGCCATCAGTGATGGAGGGTACAGTCAGCCCCAGCATTTT.

The V and J genes are TRBV19 and TRBJ2-3; 11 nucleotides agree with TRBD1. The CDR3 consists of 15 residues. V lost 6 bases and J lost 5; bases outside the gene matches: 7. CDR1 is LNHDA, CDR2 SQIVND, per germline (reference sequence). The CDR3 reads CASRDGQGAKDTQYF. The CDR3 nucleotides read TGTGCCAGTAGAGATGGACAGGGGGCCAAAGATACGCAGTATTTT.

The chain employs TRBV3-1 (or the pseudogene TRBV3-2) and TRBJ2-7; 11 bases fit TRBD2. Per germline, CDR1 LGHDT and CDR2 YNNKEL (reference sequence). The CDR3 runs to 16 residues. After removal of 4 bases from V and 2 bases from J, the junction contained 7 bases not matched to a gene. The chain's CDR3 is CASSPSRLAGTYEQYF. The CDR3 nucleotides are TGTGCCAGCAGCCCGAGCCGACTAGCGGGGACCTACGAGCAGTACTTC.

The chain recombines TRBV11-2 with TRBJ2-7; tentatively, D is TRBD2 (7 bases). The CDR3 consists of 14 residues. Germline loops: CDR1 SGHAT, CDR2 FQNNGV. Trimming cost V 5 bases and J 3 bases, with 14 bases left between them. The CDR3 DNA follows: TGTGCCAGCAGCCCCACGAGGGGGGGCTACGAGCAGTACTTC. Translating gives CASSPTRGGYEQYF.

This chain uses TRBV2 with TRBJ2-5; perhaps TRBD2 as D (7 bases). CDR3 size: 16 residues. Germline V gene sequence: CDR1 SNHLY, CDR2 FYNNEI. The V and J ends lost 5 bases and 5 bases respectively, with 21 bases between them. The CDR3 region is CASSTRGGGREETQYF. CDR3 bases: TGTGCCAGCAGTACCCGAGGGGGGGGCCGCGAGGAGACCCAGTACTTC. The full variable domain, completed using reference TRBV2 and TRBJ2-5, is EPEVTQTPSHQVTQMGQEVILRCVPISNHLYFYWYRQILGQKVEFLVSFYNNEISEKSEIFDDQFSVERPDGSNFTLKIRSTKLEDSAMYFCASSTRGGGREETQYFGPGTRLLVL.

The chain recombines TRBV28 with TRBJ1-2, with TRBD1 identical over 7 bases. V shed 5 bases and J 4 bases; nucleotides not matched to a gene: 4. Germline V lookup: CDR1 MDHEN, CDR2 SYDVKM. This CDR3 comprises 13 residues. CDR3 protein: CASSRTGSYGYTF. CDR3 DNA sequence: TGTGCCAGCAGTCGGACAGGCTCCTATGGCTACACCTTC.

This chain uses TRBV5-8 with TRBJ1-2, with TRBD1 matching over 11 bases. Germline V CDR1 and CDR2: SGHTS, YDEGEE. With 7 bases clipped from V and 3 bases from J, the junction kept 8 bases outside the gene matches. The CDR3 totals 15 residues. The CDR3 nucleotides read TGTGCCAGCCATCGGGACAGGGGGAATGACTATGGCTACACCTTC. Residues: CASHRDRGNDYGYTF.

This clone was counted a single time. The chain employs TRBV5-5 and TRBJ2-3; D is possibly TRBD1 (5 bases). V gave up 3 bases and J gave up 2 bases, with 19 bases separating them. Germline values: CDR1 SGHKS, CDR2 YYEKEE (reference sequence). The CDR3 contains 17 residues. Here the CDR3 reads CASSSADPTEVTDTQYF. CDR3 in DNA: TGTGCCAGCAGCTCCGCAGACCCGACAGAAGTCACAGATACGCAGTATTTT.

V gene TRBV15 combines with J gene TRBJ1-2; perhaps TRBD1 as D (5 bases). Trimming left V 0 bases short and J 8 bases short, with 13 bases between. Germline CDR1 reads LNHNV; CDR2 reads YYDKDF (reference sequence). The CDR3 sequence is 14 residues long. The CDR3 loop reads CATSRDQTGPGYTF. CDR3 in DNA: TGTGCCACCAGCAGAGATCAAACAGGTCCCGGCTACACCTTC.

This clone was seen once. The genes are TRBV4-1 and TRBJ1-6; TRBD1 matches 10 bases. The CDR3 loop spans 16 amino acids. The V segment lost 2 bases and the J segment 8 bases; nucleotides outside the gene matches: 6. From germline, CDR1 is MGHRA and CDR2 YSYEKL. The CDR3 coding sequence is TGCGCCAGCAGCCAACCCCCGACAGGGGGCTATTCACCCCTCCACTTT. It codes for CASSQPPTGGYSPLHF.

The V call is TRBV3-1 (or the pseudogene TRBV3-2), the J call TRBJ1-2; D may be TRBD1 (5 bases). There are 14 residues in the CDR3. Germline V CDR1 and CDR2: LGHDT, YNNKEL (reference sequence). Trimming removed 6 bases from V and 6 bases from J, with 17 bases in between. In DNA, the CDR3 is TGTGCCAGCAGACTCGGGGGGGGAGAGAATGGCTACACCTTC. Its protein product is CASRLGGGENGYTF.

About this clone itself: This same CDR3 is encoded by further DNA sequences in the sample. The chain combines TRBV18 with TRBJ1-1; D is undetermined. Germline assignment: CDR1 KGHSH and CDR2 LQKENI. Trimming stripped 1 base from V and 5 bases from J, with 8 bases between. The length of the CDR3 is 13 residues. The CDR3 is CASSPLPGTEAFF. As DNA, the CDR3 is TGTGCCAGCTCACCACTTCCGGGGACTGAAGCTTTCTTT.

This clone came up a few times. The chain combines TRBV5-1 with TRBJ1-2, with D tentatively TRBD1 (6 bases). The CDR3 length is 16 residues. The germline V and J ends were trimmed by 0 bases and 2 bases, with 14 bases remaining between them. CDR1 SGHRS and CDR2 YFSETQ come from the germline V gene. CDR3: CASSLGWGQGNYGYTF. In nucleotides, the CDR3 is TGCGCCAGCAGCTTGGGTTGGGGGCAGGGAAACTATGGCTACACCTTC.

This chain links TRBV10-2 with TRBJ1-5; D perhaps matches TRBD1 (6 bases). Trimming pared 6 bases from V and 2 bases from J, leaving 14 bases between. Germline V gene sequence: CDR1 WSHSY, CDR2 SAAADI. CDR3 length: 15 amino acids. CDR3 DNA sequence: TGCGCCAGCAGCCCGACAGGTGGGCGCAATCAGCCCCAGCATTTT. Translating it yields CASSPTGGRNQPQHF.

This rearrangement joins TRBV7-9 to TRBJ1-2, with a weak D call TRBD1 (6 bases). The germline CDR1 and CDR2 sequences are SEHNR and FQNEAQ (reference sequence). The V and J ends lost 1 base and 5 bases respectively, with 14 bases between them. This CDR3 comprises 15 residues. The CDR3 bases are TGTGCCAGCAGCTTAGGGTCAGGGGACGGATATGGCTACACCTTC. Translated, it gives CASSLGSGDGYGYTF.

V usage is TRBV6-6 and J usage is TRBJ1-1; 10 bases map to TRBD1. The length of the CDR3 is 18 residues. Trimming removed 5 bases from V and 2 bases from J; junction bases left unmatched: 14. CDR1 is MNHNY and CDR2 is SVGAGI in the germline V gene (reference sequence). The CDR3 nucleotides read TGTGCCAGCAGTCCCACGCTGCCGACAGGGGGCCTTAACACTGAAGCTTTCTTT. This gives the protein CASSPTLPTGGLNTEAFF.

The V and J genes are TRBV6-1 and TRBJ1-4; 8 nucleotides match TRBD1. The CDR3 consists of 15 residues. The germline gives CDR1 MNHNS, CDR2 SASEGT. V was pared by 2 bases and J by 4 bases, with 3 bases of the junction left unmatched. The CDR3 DNA follows: TGTGCCAGCAGTGAATTGGGACAGGATAATGAAAAACTGTTTTTT. This translates into CASSELGQDNEKLFF.

CDR3 nucleotides: TGTGCCAGCAGTTCCCCAAGGGACACTTCTAACTATGGCTACACCTTC. Translation gives CASSSPRDTSNYGYTF. V is TRBV28 and J is TRBJ1-2; D might be TRBD1 (6 bases). Trimming stripped 4 bases from V and 0 bases from J, with 15 bases between. The CDR3 spans 16 residues. Germline V lookup: CDR1 MDHEN, CDR2 SYDVKM.

This clone has a single count. This chain links TRBV5-5 with TRBJ1-1; a possible D gene is TRBD1 (6 bases). Germline V CDR1 and CDR2: SGHKS, YYEKEE (reference sequence). Trimming stripped 4 bases from V and 5 bases from J, with 12 bases between. The CDR3 contains 13 residues. The CDR3 nucleotides read TGTGCCAGCAGCCCTAACAGGGTGACTGAAGCTTTCTTT. This sequence encodes CASSPNRVTEAFF.

The chain joins TRBV18 to TRBJ1-1; TRBD1 aligns across 7 bases. CDR3 size: 13 residues. Germline V gives CDR1 KGHSH, CDR2 LQKENI. Unmatched junction bases numbered 5, after V lost 5 bases and J lost 5 bases. The CDR3 sequence is CASSATGLTEAFF. The CDR3 nucleotides read TGTGCCAGCTCAGCGACAGGGCTTACTGAAGCTTTCTTT.